The 18 T cell receptor beta chains listed next were all sequenced from one sample in a study of blood T cell repertoires in COVID-19. Libraries were prepared by immunoSEQ multiplex PCR; TCRdb keeps only in-frame clonotypes and omits some of them. This sample has about 280,000 clones, with over 75% found just once. The sample was PBMCs or T cells enriched from blood (not recorded which). The receptors here all came from a woman younger than 45 who had recovered from COVID-19.

This clone has just one count. This sequence joins TRBV19 and TRBJ2-1; TRBD1 matches at 8 bases. After removal of 5 bases from V and 2 bases from J, the junction contained 5 bases not matched to a gene. The CDR3 extends over 15 amino acids. Looked up from germline, CDR1 is LNHDA and CDR2 is SQIVND (reference sequence). CDR3 DNA: TGTGCCAGTAGTGTCGACAGGGGCGCCTACAATGAGCAGTTCTTC. Its protein is CASSVDRGAYNEQFF.

The chain employs TRBV7-2 and TRBJ1-2, with D unresolved. The CDR3 contains 15 residues. Germline CDR1 SGHTA, CDR2 FQGNSA. Trimming took 0 bases from V and 1 from J, leaving 9 bases between them. The CDR3: CASSLAPRGNYGYTF. As DNA, the CDR3 is TGTGCCAGCAGCTTAGCGCCCCGGGGTAACTATGGCTACACCTTC.

V gene TRBV6-5 combines with J gene TRBJ1-5, with a tentative D call TRBD1 (6 bases). The germline CDR1 and CDR2 sequences are MNHEY and SVGAGI. The V end lost 1 base, the J end lost 3 bases, and 13 bases lay between the germline ends. The CDR3 consists of 16 residues. CDR3 loop: CASSYFPGAPNQPQHF. DNA of the CDR3: TGTGCCAGCAGTTACTTCCCAGGGGCACCCAATCAGCCCCAGCATTTT.

The genes are TRBV7-2 and TRBJ1-5; D is undetermined. V was pared by 2 bases and J by 7 bases, with 12 bases between. Germline V gene sequence: CDR1 SGHTA, CDR2 FQGNSA. The CDR3 spans 14 residues. For the CDR3, the DNA is TGTGCCAGCAGCTTAAACCGTAACTCCCAGCCCCAGCATTTT. Translated, it gives CASSLNRNSQPQHF.

The rearrangement links TRBV28 to TRBJ2-1, with TRBD2 matching over 10 bases. V lost 3 bases to trimming and J lost 8 bases; unmatched junction nucleotides: 4. CDR3 length equals 14 residues. CDR1 is MDHEN and CDR2 is SYDVKM in the germline V gene. The DNA for the CDR3 is TGTGCCAGCAGTTTCACTAGCGGGACGTATGAGCAGTTCTTC. This translates into CASSFTSGTYEQFF.

The V and J genes are TRBV19 and TRBJ2-7, with 7 bases aligning to TRBD2. The CDR3 loop spans 15 amino acids. In germline, CDR1 is LNHDA, CDR2 SQIVND (reference sequence). Germline trimming cut 5 bases from V and 3 bases from J; bases unmatched to any gene: 10. CDR3 sequence reads: CASSRLGRGDYEQYF. The CDR3 nucleotides are TGTGCCAGTAGTCGTTTGGGACGGGGGGACTACGAGCAGTACTTC.

This clone was seen a single time. The CDR3 here is CASSPGGSNQPQHF. The CDR3 DNA follows: TGTGCCAGCTCACCAGGGGGGAGCAATCAGCCCCAGCATTTT. The chain couples TRBV18 to TRBJ1-5; a weak D match, TRBD1 (5 bases). Per the germline V gene, CDR1 is KGHSH and CDR2 is LQKENI. The CDR3 has 14 residues. Trimming removed 2 bases from V and 1 base from J, with 6 bases in between.

This chain links TRBV12-3 or TRBV12-4 with TRBJ2-1; tentative D call: TRBD1 (5 bases). The CDR3 has 12 amino acids. Trimming removed 5 bases from V and 12 bases from J, with 14 bases in between. This chain's CDR3 is CASSPDNPVQFF. CDR3 sequence (DNA): TGTGCCAGCAGTCCGGACAACCCCGTGCAGTTCTTC.

V usage is TRBV6-5 and J usage is TRBJ2-1; 7 positions match TRBD2. Per the germline V gene, CDR1 is MNHEY and CDR2 is SVGAGI. Trimming at V came to 1 base and at J to 8 bases, leaving 5 bases not matched to a gene. This CDR3 is built from 14 residues. The CDR3 protein is CASSYFGRRYEQFF. The CDR3 DNA reads as TGTGCCAGCAGTTACTTCGGGAGGCGCTATGAGCAGTTCTTC.

J is TRBJ2-7 and V is TRBV5-6, with TRBD1 matching over 11 bases. This CDR3 contains 16 residues. Germline CDR1 SGHDT, CDR2 YYEEEE. V was pared by 4 bases and J by 2 bases, with 8 bases of the junction left unmatched. Written as DNA, the CDR3 is TGTGCCAGCAGCAAGGAACGGGACAGGGGGGCCTACGAGCAGTACTTC. Translating it yields CASSKERDRGAYEQYF.

V usage is TRBV5-6 and J usage is TRBJ2-7; possibly TRBD1 for D (6 bases). Germline V CDR1 and CDR2: SGHDT, YYEEEE. V gave up 3 bases and J gave up 6 bases, with 25 bases separating them. The CDR3 consists of 17 residues. CDR3 sequence (DNA): TGTGCCAGCAGCTCCCGGTTTTCAGGGGTTGGAGGTGGCGAGCAGTACTTC. Translation: CASSSRFSGVGGGEQYF. Based on the CDR3 plus reference TRBV5-6 and TRBJ2-7, the full variable domain is DAGVTQSPTHLIKTRGQQVTLRCSPKSGHDTVSWYQQALGQGPQFIFQYYEEEERQRGNFPDRFSGHQFPNYSSELNVNALLLGDSALYLCASSSRFSGVGGGEQYFGPGTRLTVT.

This clone was recorded once. The chain carries TRBV27 and TRBJ1-4; possibly TRBD1 for D (5 bases). Trimming removed 0 bases at V and 5 bases at J, with 10 bases between. Per germline, CDR1 MNHEY and CDR2 SMNVEV (reference sequence). The CDR3 runs to 15 residues. CDR3 residues: CASSLSPRANEKLFF. CDR3 nucleotides: TGTGCCAGCAGTTTATCACCCAGGGCGAATGAAAAACTGTTTTTT.

The CDR3 bases are TGCGCCAGCAGACTGAACCTGTTTTCAGCGGGGCGCACCGGGGAGCTGTTTTTT. Its translation is CASRLNLFSAGRTGELFF. V usage is TRBV10-2 and J usage is TRBJ2-2, with 7 bases lining up with TRBD2. Germline trimming cut 6 bases from V and 4 bases from J; bases unmatched to any gene: 17. Germline V gene data show CDR1 as WSHSY and CDR2 as SAAADI. This CDR3 is built from 18 residues.

This clone was recorded once. The CDR3 reads CASSLEGARTEAFF. The DNA of the CDR3 is TGTGCCAGCAGCTTAGAGGGGGCGAGGACTGAAGCTTTCTTT. The rearrangement joins TRBV7-3 to TRBJ1-1, with 7 bases that match TRBD1. Germline CDR1 SGHTA, CDR2 FQGTGA. This CDR3 region has 14 residues. The ends lost 2 bases at V and 5 bases at J; junction bases unmatched: 5.

The V call is TRBV7-3, the J call TRBJ2-1, with 9 bases matching TRBD2. V shed 2 bases, J shed 4 bases, and the junction held 15 bases outside the gene matches. CDR1 and CDR2 (germline): SGHTA, FQGTGA. CDR3 length: 19 amino acids. DNA of the CDR3: TGTGCCAGCAGCTTAGGAAACGGGGTTCTAGCGGGGAGATACAATGAGCAGTTCTTC. Amino acids: CASSLGNGVLAGRYNEQFF.

This clone was picked up a small number of times. The V and J genes are TRBV5-1 and TRBJ1-2, with a weak D call TRBD1 (5 bases). Germline V CDR1 and CDR2: SGHRS, YFSETQ. V dropped 4 bases and J dropped 4 bases, with 14 bases sitting between them. The CDR3 sequence is 14 residues long. CDR3 sequence (DNA): TGCGCCAGCAGCCCCGTTGGGGCAGGCTATGGCTACACCTTC. This sequence encodes CASSPVGAGYGYTF. The full variable domain, rest sourced from reference TRBV5-1 and TRBJ1-2, is KAGVTQTPRYLIKTRGQQVTLSCSPISGHRSVSWYQQTPGQGLQFLFEYFSETQRNKGNFPGRFSGRQFSNSRSEMNVSTLELGDSALYLCASSPVGAGYGYTFGSGTRLTVV.

The count of this clone is one. The chain uses TRBV19 and TRBJ2-5; D ambiguous. Germline V lookup: CDR1 LNHDA, CDR2 SQIVND (reference sequence). This CDR3 spans 12 amino acids. V gave up 0 bases and J gave up 3 bases, with 2 bases separating them. The CDR3 region has the DNA TGTGCCAGTAGTATAGATAAAGAGACCCAGTACTTC. Its translation is CASSIDKETQYF.

J is TRBJ1-1 and V is TRBV18; maybe TRBD1 (6 bases). Between the trimmed V and J ends, which lost 1 base and 10 bases, there was a span of 10 bases. This CDR3 spans 12 amino acids. CDR1 is KGHSH and CDR2 is LQKENI in the germline V gene. CDR3 in amino acids: CASSPREGGAFF. Here the CDR3 DNA reads TGTGCCAGCTCACCACGGGAGGGGGGAGCTTTCTTT.